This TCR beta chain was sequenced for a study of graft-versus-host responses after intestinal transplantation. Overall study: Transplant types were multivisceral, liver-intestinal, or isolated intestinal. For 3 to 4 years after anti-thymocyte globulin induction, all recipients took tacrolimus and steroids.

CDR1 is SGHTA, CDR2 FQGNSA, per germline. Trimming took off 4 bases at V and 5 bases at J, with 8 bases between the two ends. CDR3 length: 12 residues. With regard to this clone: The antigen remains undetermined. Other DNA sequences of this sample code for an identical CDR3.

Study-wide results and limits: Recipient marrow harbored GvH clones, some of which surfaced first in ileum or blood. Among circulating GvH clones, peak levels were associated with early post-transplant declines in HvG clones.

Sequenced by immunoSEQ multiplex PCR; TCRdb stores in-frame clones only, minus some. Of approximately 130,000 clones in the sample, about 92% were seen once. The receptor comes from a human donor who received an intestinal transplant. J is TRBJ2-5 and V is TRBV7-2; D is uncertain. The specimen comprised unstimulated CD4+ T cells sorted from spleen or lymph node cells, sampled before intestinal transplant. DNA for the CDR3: TGTGCCAGCAGCTCCTTTAGGGAGACCCAGTACTTC. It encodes CASSSFRETQYF.